The sequence of this TCR beta chain was determined in a study of control samples from healthy donors and cancer patients. Germline assignment: CDR1 LNHDA and CDR2 SQIVND (reference sequence). The V segment lost 8 bases and the J segment 0 bases; nucleotides outside the gene matches: 11. This CDR3 has 18 amino acids. The table came from immunoSEQ multiplex PCR; TCRdb's copy has only in-frame clones and leaves some out. Of more than 95,000 clones listed, more than 75% are singletons. The gene calls are TRBV19 and TRBJ1-4; 11 bases are a match to TRBD1. The sequence was obtained from a man aged 55-75 years in good health. Sequencing input: blood. This CDR3 reads CASANGQGAIATNEKLFF. In DNA form, the CDR3 reads TGTGCCAGTGCGAACGGACAGGGGGCGATTGCAACTAATGAAAAACTGTTTTTT.